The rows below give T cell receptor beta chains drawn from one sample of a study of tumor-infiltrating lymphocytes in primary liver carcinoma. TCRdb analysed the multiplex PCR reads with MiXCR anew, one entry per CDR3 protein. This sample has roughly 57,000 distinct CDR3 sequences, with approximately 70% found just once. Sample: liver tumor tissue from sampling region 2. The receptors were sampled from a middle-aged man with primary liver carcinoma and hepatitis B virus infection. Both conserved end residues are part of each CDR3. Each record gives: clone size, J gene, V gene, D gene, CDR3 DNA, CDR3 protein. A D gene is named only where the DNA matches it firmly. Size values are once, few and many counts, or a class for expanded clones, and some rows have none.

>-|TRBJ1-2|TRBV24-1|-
TGTACTACCAGTGATCCGGTGGACGGATCCTATGGCTACACCTTC
CTTSDPVDGSYGYTF
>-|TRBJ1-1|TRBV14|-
TGTACCAACAGCCAAGGGGTTTCCCATAAAGCTTTCTTT
CTNSQGVSHKAFF
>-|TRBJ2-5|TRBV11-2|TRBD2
TGTGCCAGCAACCAAATTCCTAGCGGGGGGAAAGAGACCCAATACTTC
CASNQIPSGGKETQYF
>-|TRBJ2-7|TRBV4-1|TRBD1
TGCGCCAGCAGCCGACCTGGACAGGGGGCTGGGGAGCAGTGCTTC
CASSRPGQGAGEQCF
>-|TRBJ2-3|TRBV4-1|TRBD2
TGCGCCAGCAGCCGACAAAGCGGGGGAGATAGGCAGTATTTT
CASSRQSGGDRQYF
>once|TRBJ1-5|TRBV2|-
TGTGCCAGCAGGGCCAGGGGCAGGGACAATCAGTCCCAGCATTTT
CASRARGRDNQSQHF
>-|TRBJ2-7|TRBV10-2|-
TGCGCCAGCAGTGGGGCACTCTACTACGAGCAGTACTTC
CASSGALYYEQYF
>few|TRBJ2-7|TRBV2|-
TGTGCCAGCAGTGAACAGGGCCCCTCCTACGAGCAGTACTTC
CASSEQGPSYEQYF
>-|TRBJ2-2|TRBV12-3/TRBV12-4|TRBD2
TGTGCCAGCAGTCCCCCGGGACTAGTCGTGAACGCCGGGGTGCTGTTTTTT
CASSPPGLVVNAGVLFF
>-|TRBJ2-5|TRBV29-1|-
TGCAGCGTTCGGGACAGTCCTCGGGAGATCCAGTGCTTC
CSVRDSPREIQCF
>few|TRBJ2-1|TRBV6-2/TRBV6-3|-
TGTGCCAGCAGTTACGGTCGGGATTACAATGAGCAGTTCTTC
CASSYGRDYNEQFF
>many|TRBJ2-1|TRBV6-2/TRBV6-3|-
TGTGCCAGCAGCTTGCAAGGGTTCTACAATGAGCAGTTCTTC
CASSLQGFYNEQFF
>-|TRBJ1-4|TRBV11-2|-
TGTGCCTGCAGTAACACACCAGGAGGAACAAATGAAAAACTGTTTTTT
CACSNTPGGTNEKLFF
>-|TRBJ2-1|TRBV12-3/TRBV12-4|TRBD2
TGTGCCAGCAGTGATCCGGGACTAGTATCCTACAATGAGCAGTCCTTC
CASSDPGLVSYNEQSF
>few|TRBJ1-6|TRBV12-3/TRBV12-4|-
TGTGCCAGCAGCTCAACAGTCCATAATTCACCCCTCCACTTT
CASSSTVHNSPLHF
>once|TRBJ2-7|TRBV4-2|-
TGTGCCAGCGGCCAAGGGACATGGGACTACGAGCAGTACTTC
CASGQGTWDYEQYF
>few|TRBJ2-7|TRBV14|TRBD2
TGTGTCAGCAGCCAGGCGGGGGGGGGCTACGAGCAGTACTTC
CVSSQAGGGYEQYF
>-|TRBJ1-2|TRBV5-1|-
TGCGCCAGTAGCTTGGACCCCTGGACAGCGTATGGCTACACCTTC
CASSLDPWTAYGYTF
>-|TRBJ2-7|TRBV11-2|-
TGTGCCAGCAGCTTAGATCCAGAGAGCTCCTACGAGCAGTACTTC
CASSLDPESSYEQYF
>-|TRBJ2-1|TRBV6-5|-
TGTGCCAGCAGTTACCAGACTAGTTTTAATGAGCAGTTCTTC
CASSYQTSFNEQFF
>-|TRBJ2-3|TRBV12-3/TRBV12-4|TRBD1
TGTGCCAGCAGTTATCGCCGGGACAGCTTAGTTACAGTTACGCAGTATTTT
CASSYRRDSLVTVTQYF
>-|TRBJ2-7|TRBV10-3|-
TGTGCCATCGAGCACACCGAATCGGGGGAGCAGTACTTC
CAIEHTESGEQYF
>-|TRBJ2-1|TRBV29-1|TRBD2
TGCAGCGTTGATAGCGGGAGGGCACCCTACGATGAGCAGTTCTTC
CSVDSGRAPYDEQFF
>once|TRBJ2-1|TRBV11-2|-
TGTGTCAGCAGCTTAGATCGTTTAGCGTTAGGGGATGGGCAGATCTTC
CVSSLDRLALGDGQIF
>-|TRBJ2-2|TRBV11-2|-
TGTGCCAGCAGCTTAGTTCGGACGTACCCAGGGACCGGGGAGCTGTTTTTT
CASSLVRTYPGTGELFF
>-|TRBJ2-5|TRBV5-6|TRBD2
TGTGCCAGGAGCTGGTCGGGAGGGCAAGAGACCCAATACTTC
CARSWSGGQETQYF
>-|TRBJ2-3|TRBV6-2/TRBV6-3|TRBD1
TGTCCTAGCAGCTTCGTGGGACAGGGGGCAATGGATACGCAGTATTTT
CPSSFVGQGAMDTQYF
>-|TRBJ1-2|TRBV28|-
TGTGCAAGCAACACTCGTTGGGGGGGGGTGTCGGGGAACTATGTCTACACCTTC
CASNTRWGGVSGNYVYTF
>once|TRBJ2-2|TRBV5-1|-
TGCGCCAGCAGCCGAGGGGGGAAGGGCACCGGGGAGCTGTTTTTT
CASSRGGKGTGELFF
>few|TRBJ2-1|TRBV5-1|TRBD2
TGCGCCAGCAGCTCGACGGGACTAGCCGAGCAGTTCTTC
CASSSTGLAEQFF
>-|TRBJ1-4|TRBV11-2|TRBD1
TGTGCCAGCAGCAGGACACCAGGAGGGACAGATGAAAAACTGTTTTTT
CASSRTPGGTDEKLFF
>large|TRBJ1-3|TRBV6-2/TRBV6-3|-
TGTGCCAGCAGTTACTCGGGACCGTGGTCGGACACCATATATTTT
CASSYSGPWSDTIYF
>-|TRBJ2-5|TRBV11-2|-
TGTGCCAGCAGCTTAACAGCATGGGGCTCTGGGGAGACCCAGTATTTC
CASSLTAWGSGETQYF
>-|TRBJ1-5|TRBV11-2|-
TGTGCCAGCAGCTTAGGTAGCAGAGAGCCCCAGCATTTT
CASSLGSREPQHF
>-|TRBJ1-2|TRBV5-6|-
TGTGCCAGCAGCATGTACAGGTCGCCGGGCTACACCTTC
CASSMYRSPGYTF
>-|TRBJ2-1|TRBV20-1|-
TGCAGTGCTAGAGTTCGAGGGGGGGGCTCCTACAATGAGCAGTTCTTC
CSARVRGGGSYNEQFF
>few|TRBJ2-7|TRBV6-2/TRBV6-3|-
TGTGCCAGCACCTTATCCCGGGACAACCTTTCCTACGAGCAGTACTTC
CASTLSRDNLSYEQYF
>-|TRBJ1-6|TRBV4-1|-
TGCGCCAGCAGGCACCACCTACAGTGGGCGGATTCACCCCTCCACTTC
CASRHHLQWADSPLHF
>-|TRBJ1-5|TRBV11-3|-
TGTCCCAGCAGCCAAAGAAGTCGACAGGAGAGTAGCAATCAGCCCCAGCATTTT
CPSSQRSRQESSNQPQHF
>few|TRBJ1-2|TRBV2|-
TGTGCCAGCAGTGAGAGGACGACTATGGATGGCTACACCTTC
CASSERTTMDGYTF
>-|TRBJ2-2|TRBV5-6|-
TGTGCCAGCAGTCACGGGACGGGGGTCACCGGGGAGCTGTATTTT
CASSHGTGVTGELYF
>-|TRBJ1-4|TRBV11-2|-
TGTGCCAGCAGAAAGACTCCAGGAGCAACAAATGAAATACTGTTTTTT
CASRKTPGATNEILFF
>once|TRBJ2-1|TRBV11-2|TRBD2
TGTACCAGCAGCTTAGTTGCGGGAGGGCCCCATGAGCAGTTCTTC
CTSSLVAGGPHEQFF
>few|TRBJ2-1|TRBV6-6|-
TGTGCCAGCAGTTCCTACGTGGGGGCGTCCTACAATGAGCAGTTCTTC
CASSSYVGASYNEQFF
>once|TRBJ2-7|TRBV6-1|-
TGTGTCAGCTGTGGATCCAGGAACTTCTACGAGCAGTACTTC
CVSCGSRNFYEQYF
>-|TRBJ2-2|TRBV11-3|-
TGTGCCAGCACCTTAAACGCGAACACCGGGGAGCTGTTTTTT
CASTLNANTGELFF
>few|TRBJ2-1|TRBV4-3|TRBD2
TGCGCCAGCAGCCAAGAAAGGTCTAGCGGGATCCTGTATGAGGAGTTCTTC
CASSQERSSGILYEEFF
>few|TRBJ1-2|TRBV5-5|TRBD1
TGTGCCAGCAGCACTAGACAGGGTGGATATGGCTACACCTTC
CASSTRQGGYGYTF
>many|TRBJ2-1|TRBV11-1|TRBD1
TGTGCCAGCAGCTTGGGACAGGCCAGCTCCTACAATGAGCAGTTCTTC
CASSLGQASSYNEQFF
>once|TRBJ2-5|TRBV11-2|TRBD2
TGTGCCAGGAGCCCTAGCTCAATCCAGGGTACTGGGCGGGAGACCCAATACTTC
CARSPSSIQGTGRETQYF